The sequence of this T cell receptor beta chain was determined in a study of persistence of HIV-infected CD4 T cells. Study details: Anti-CD3/anti-CD28 stimulation activated a higher proportion of cells than antigen stimulation, with lower memory fraction.

There are a few counts of this clone. The antigen is not known. Trimming took off 6 bases at V and 1 base at J, with 6 bases between the two ends. CDR1 is LGHDT and CDR2 is YNNKEL in the germline V gene (reference sequence). The CDR3 contains 13 residues. Regarding the study as a whole: Compared with CD3/CD28-stimulated cells, CMV- and Gag-responding cells showed lower TCRbeta richness. Rare CMV-responding cells carrying HIV-1 proviruses were not analyzed separately for TCR.

Anti-CD3/anti-CD28 beads served as a nonspecific positive control stimulus. Sorting selected CD4+ T cells upregulating both CD40 ligand and CD69. The immunoSEQ assay was version 4, run in survey mode. The method was immunoSEQ multiplex PCR; TCRdb's version includes in-frame clones alone and lacks a portion of them. This sample has fewer than 50,000 clones, with just over 90% found just once. The chain joins TRBV3-1 (or the pseudogene TRBV3-2) to TRBJ2-2; D is ambiguous. This receptor was identified in an adult man with HIV who was CMV-seropositive. The sequencing here drew on CD4+ T cells sorted from PBMCs after roughly 18-hour stimulation, taken from a patient who received antiretroviral therapy. The CDR3 here is CASRTKNTGELFF. The CDR3 coding sequence is TGTGCCAGCAGGACAAAGAACACCGGGGAGCTGTTTTTT.